The 2 T cell receptor beta chains below were found in one sample sequenced in a study of shared clonotypes between healthy human individuals. Data came from immunoSEQ multiplex PCR; TCRdb stores just in-frame clones and leaves some out. The sample has fewer than 500,000 clones, 75% to 80% seen once. The specimen sequenced was PBMCs. These receptors all come from a woman between 40 and 55 years old in good health. Some clones in this sample may be carry-over from other donors' samples.

The chain employs TRBV2 and TRBJ1-2; 7 bases map to TRBD1. The trim removed 7 bases at V and 8 bases at J, leaving 10 bases unmatched. The CDR3 is 13 residues long. The V gene's germline CDR1 is SNHLY and CDR2 FYNNEI. CDR3 DNA sequence: TGTGCCAGCAACTATGACAGGGACGACGGCTACACCTTC. Translation: CASNYDRDDGYTF.

The chain combines TRBV5-6 with TRBJ2-1, with TRBD1 matching over 9 bases. Germline V gene data show CDR1 as SGHDT and CDR2 as YYEEEE. The CDR3 spans 16 residues. Trimming removed 3 bases from V and 6 bases from J; junction bases left unmatched: 10. CDR3: CASSWLGQGEINEQFF. For the CDR3, the DNA is TGTGCCAGCAGCTGGTTGGGACAGGGAGAGATCAATGAGCAGTTCTTC.